This TCR beta chain was documented in a study of cytomegalovirus exposure and HLA in healthy donors. Looking at the study overall: For the approximately 360 genotyped donors, roughly 80% fell within the Caucasian-associated ancestry cluster. Study-wide findings and caveats: Cytomegalovirus association was listed for 164 TCR beta chains. Versus the approximately 700-donor mean, an Asian-associated ancestry cluster reportedly showed fewer N-insertions in a later analysis.

Germline values: CDR1 MNHNS, CDR2 SASEGT. V was shortened by 1 base and J by 7 bases, with 10 bases between the two germline ends. The CDR3 is 13 residues long. This clone has more than one count but fewer than ten. Antigen specificity is unknown. The study ran its PCR with 60 Vbeta and 13 Jbeta primers. Produced via immunoSEQ multiplex PCR; TCRdb's table is partial and in-frame only. The table has 180,000 or so clones, approximately 82% seen once. The chain uses TRBV6-1 and TRBJ1-1; D is possibly TRBD1 (5 bases). The TCR was taken from a woman in her thirties or forties in good health and CMV-seropositive. Sequencing was carried out using PBMCs. The CDR3 is CASSEVRGIEAFF. For the CDR3, the DNA is TGTGCCAGCAGTGAAGTAAGGGGAATTGAAGCTTTCTTT.